Below, one T cell receptor (beta chain) is given with its context. The antigen is undetermined. Amplification used 60 Vbeta primers and 13 Jbeta primers. Here immunoSEQ multiplex PCR was the method, and the copy in TCRdb shows in-frame clones only, minus some. This sample's table reports 100,000 to 150,000 clones. V lost 1 base and J lost 5, with 12 bases in between. The CDR3 length is 14 residues. The germline V gene encodes CDR1 SGHRS and CDR2 YFSETQ. The data were taken from a study of cytomegalovirus exposure and HLA in healthy donors. Study-level points and caveats: Prior analysis indicated that the majority of TCR beta V segments exhibited productivity approximately 87% or approximately 30% of the time. Later on, an analysis tied approximately 17,000 TCR beta sequences to HLA alleles at 0.05 false discovery rate. TCR beta chains associated with HLA were, in a later analysis, more clonally expanded than equally common others.

Sequencing was performed on PBMCs. The chain joins TRBV5-1 to TRBJ2-5, with D possibly being TRBD2 (6 bases). The receptor was isolated from a man under 40 in good health and CMV-seronegative. CDR3 bases: TGCGCCAGCAGCTTGTTCGGGGCGGGGGAGACCCAGTACTTC. It specifies CASSLFGAGETQYF.